The 32 T cell receptor beta chains below all came from one sample that was sequenced in a study of blood T cell repertoires in COVID-19. TCRdb's copy holds only in-frame clones and misses some; the assay was immunoSEQ multiplex PCR. The sample shows 13,000 or so clones, 72% of them seen only once. The sample consisted of peripheral blood. The receptors stem from a man in his sixties with COVID-19, enrolled during active disease.

The CDR3 bases are TGTGCCAGCAACGGACAGGGGAGACAAGAGACCCAGTACTTC. Residues: CASNGQGRQETQYF. This sequence joins TRBV9 and TRBJ2-5; TRBD1 matches 9 bases. J was trimmed by 2 bases and V by 6 bases; bases with no gene match: 5. In germline, CDR1 is SGDLS, CDR2 YYNGEE. This CDR3 has 14 amino acids. The full variable domain, completed using reference TRBV9 and TRBJ2-5, is DSGVTQTPKHLITATGQRVTLRCSPRSGDLSVYWYQQSLDQGLQFLIQYYNGEERAKGNILERFSAQQFPDLHSELNLSSLELGDSALYFCASNGQGRQETQYFGPGTRLLVL.

This clone is large within its sample. This sequence joins TRBV7-9 and TRBJ1-1, with 9 nucleotides matching TRBD1. Germline assignment: CDR1 SEHNR and CDR2 FQNEAQ (reference sequence). The CDR3 spans 12 residues. The V and J ends lost 4 bases and 6 bases, in that order; junction bases with no gene match: 0. The chain's CDR3 is CASSWTGAEAFF. The CDR3 region has the DNA TGTGCCAGCAGCTGGACAGGGGCTGAAGCTTTCTTT. Full variable domain (outside the CDR3, taken from reference TRBV7-9 and TRBJ1-1): DTGVSQNPRHKITKRGQNVTFRCDPISEHNRLYWYRQTLGQGPEFLTYFQNEAQLEKSRLLSDRFSAERPKGSFSTLEIQRTEQGDSAMYLCASSWTGAEAFFGQGTRLTVV.

The chain employs TRBV30 and TRBJ2-1; 11 nucleotides align to TRBD2. CDR3 length: 16 amino acids. Trimming at V came to 4 bases and at J to 6 bases, leaving 11 bases not matched to a gene. The germline V gene encodes CDR1 GTSNPN and CDR2 SVGIG (reference sequence). The CDR3 sequence is CAWTRQTGLAGNEQFF. CDR3 bases: TGTGCCTGGACCCGCCAAACTGGACTAGCGGGCAATGAGCAGTTCTTC.

CDR3 in amino acids: CASSIGGGADGEAFF. The DNA for the CDR3 is TGTGCCAGTAGTATAGGAGGGGGAGCCGACGGTGAAGCTTTCTTT. The rearrangement joins TRBV19 to TRBJ1-1; D may be TRBD1 (6 bases). CDR3 size: 15 residues. The germline V and J ends were trimmed by 1 base and 7 bases, with 16 bases remaining between them. Germline V gives CDR1 LNHDA, CDR2 SQIVND (reference sequence). The full variable domain, in which reference TRBV19 and TRBJ1-1 provide the parts outside the CDR3, is DGGITQSPKYLFRKEGQNVTLSCEQNLNHDAMYWYRQDPGQGLRLIYYSQIVNDFQKGDIAEGYSVSREKKESFPLTVTSAQKNPTAFYLCASSIGGGADGEAFFGQGTRLTVV.

This clone was detected only a few times. V gene TRBV7-9 combines with J gene TRBJ1-1; D might be TRBD1 (5 bases). CDR1 SEHNR and CDR2 FQNEAQ come from the germline V gene (reference sequence). Trimming took 1 base from V and 6 from J, leaving 6 bases between them. The CDR3 spans 12 residues. DNA for the CDR3: TGTGCCAGCAGCTTAGGACAGCCTGAAGCTTTCTTT. This translates into CASSLGQPEAFF.

This clone has just a few counts. V is TRBV7-8 and J is TRBJ1-5; D possibly corresponds to TRBD1 (6 bases). Germline V gene data show CDR1 as SGHVS and CDR2 as FQNEAQ. With 5 bases removed from V and 6 bases from J, the gap between germline ends came to 11 bases. This CDR3 is built from 13 residues. CDR3 sequence reads: CASSPQGFQPQHF. The CDR3, as DNA: TGTGCCAGCAGCCCACAGGGTTTTCAGCCCCAGCATTTT.

The rearrangement links TRBV5-4 to TRBJ2-5; 9 nucleotides line up with TRBD2. Losses at the gene ends were 4 bases for V and 3 bases for J; bases not matched to a gene: 10. CDR1 SGHNT and CDR2 YYREEE come from the germline V gene (reference sequence). The CDR3 is made up of 16 amino acids. This CDR3 reads CASSVRRASGEETQYF. The DNA for the CDR3 is TGTGCCAGCAGCGTGAGGAGGGCTAGCGGGGAAGAGACCCAGTACTTC.

This clone was picked up one time. The chain combines TRBV30 with TRBJ2-3; TRBD2 matches at 8 bases. The trim removed 5 bases at V and 14 bases at J, leaving 12 bases unmatched. This CDR3 spans 12 amino acids. Germline assignment: CDR1 GTSNPN and CDR2 SVGIG (reference sequence). CDR3 nucleotides: TGTGCCTGGGGGCTCCGCGGCGGGGGGCGGTATTTT. It specifies CAWGLRGGGRYF.

This clone was observed once. The gene calls are TRBV20-1 and TRBJ2-2; 11 nucleotides match TRBD2. CDR3 length: 16 residues. J was trimmed by 4 bases and V by 3 bases; bases with no gene match: 7. Looked up from germline, CDR1 is DFQATT and CDR2 is SNEGSKA (reference sequence). CDR3 amino acids: CSASGPGLAATGELFF. CDR3 DNA sequence: TGCAGTGCTAGTGGGCCGGGACTAGCGGCCACCGGGGAGCTGTTTTTT.

The chain recombines TRBV7-9 with TRBJ1-6; a possible D gene is TRBD1 (5 bases). Trimming cost V 4 bases and J 10 bases, with 23 bases left between them. The CDR3 runs 17 residues. Germline CDR1 reads SEHNR; CDR2 reads FQNEAQ (reference sequence). DNA for the CDR3: TGTGCCAGCAGCTCCCTAACAGGAGCCGACGTCAAGTCACCCCTCCACTTT. This sequence encodes CASSSLTGADVKSPLHF. Based on the CDR3 plus reference TRBV7-9 and TRBJ1-6, the full variable domain is DTGVSQNPRHKITKRGQNVTFRCDPISEHNRLYWYRQTLGQGPEFLTYFQNEAQLEKSRLLSDRFSAERPKGSFSTLEIQRTEQGDSAMYLCASSSLTGADVKSPLHFGNGTRLTVT.

As concerns this clone: The junction does not match germline at one end; this may be a read error. The chain links TRBV7-7 to TRBJ2-1; perhaps TRBD1 as D (6 bases). In germline, CDR1 is SSHAT, CDR2 FNYEAQ (reference sequence). The CDR3 runs to 16 residues. Written as DNA, the CDR3 is TGTGCTAGCAGCTTACGGACAGAGAGCTCCTACAATGAGCAGTTCTTC. It codes for CASSLRTESSYNEQFF. Drawing the rest from reference TRBV7-7 and TRBJ2-1, the complete variable domain is GAGVSQSPRYKVTKRGQDVTLRCDPISSHATLYWYQQALGQGPEFLTYFNYEAQPDKSGLPSDRFSAERPEGSISTLTIQRTEQRDSAMYRCASSLRTESSYNEQFFGPGTRLTVL.

This rearrangement joins TRBV2 to TRBJ2-7, with TRBD1 as a possible D gene (5 bases). Trimming shortened V by 3 bases and J by 6 bases, and 12 bases separated the two germline ends. The CDR3 spans 13 residues. From germline, CDR1 is SNHLY and CDR2 FYNNEI. The CDR3 spells CASSEGQKTEQYF. The CDR3, as DNA: TGTGCCAGCAGTGAGGGGCAGAAAACCGAGCAGTACTTC.

The chain joins TRBV7-6 to TRBJ2-3, with D uncertain. The length of the CDR3 is 15 residues. Trimming cost V 5 bases and J 2 bases, with 14 bases left between them. In germline, CDR1 is SGHVS, CDR2 FNYEAQ. The CDR3 coding sequence is TGTGCCAGCAGCCACCGTAGTTACGACACAGATACGCAGTATTTT. Its protein is CASSHRSYDTDTQYF.

The chain links TRBV4-3 to TRBJ2-1, with D possibly matching TRBD2 (5 bases). Trimming pared 0 bases from V and 3 bases from J, leaving 15 bases between. Germline loops: CDR1 LGHNA, CDR2 YSLEER. This CDR3 is 17 amino acids long. DNA for the CDR3: TGCGCCAGCAGCCAAGATCTGGTCGGGATAAGCTACAATGAGCAGTTCTTC. As protein: CASSQDLVGISYNEQFF.

This sequence joins TRBV5-1 and TRBJ2-5; D is possibly TRBD2 (6 bases). CDR1 is SGHRS, CDR2 YFSETQ, per germline. The CDR3 covers 15 residues. Trimming removed 3 bases from V and 0 bases from J, with 12 bases in between. The CDR3 DNA reads as TGCGCCAGCAGCTCCCTGCCGGGAGACCAAGAGACCCAGTACTTC. Translating it yields CASSSLPGDQETQYF.

The chain joins TRBV3-1 (or the pseudogene TRBV3-2) to TRBJ2-3; TRBD2 matches 12 bases. In germline, CDR1 is LGHDT, CDR2 YNNKEL (reference sequence). This CDR3 comprises 18 residues. The trim removed 4 bases at V and 2 bases at J, leaving 10 bases unmatched. This CDR3 reads CASSRIQGLAGPTDTQYF. CDR3 nucleotide sequence: TGTGCCAGCAGCCGAATCCAGGGACTAGCGGGCCCCACAGATACGCAGTATTTT.

CDR3 DNA: TGTGCCAGCAGTGAAGCGGGGGGTGGCCAGCCCCAGCATTTT. Its protein product is CASSEAGGGQPQHF. The rearrangement links TRBV6-1 to TRBJ1-5; D is perhaps TRBD1 (5 bases). This CDR3 contains 14 residues. Per the germline V gene, CDR1 is MNHNS and CDR2 is SASEGT. Deletions cut 0 bases from V and 7 bases from J, with 10 bases between.

In this sample, this clone is medium-sized. The chain joins TRBV2 to TRBJ2-6; 9 bases agree with TRBD2. Germline loops: CDR1 SNHLY, CDR2 FYNNEI. Trimming cost V 7 bases and J 4 bases; bases outside gene matches: 8. This CDR3 has 16 amino acids. This chain's CDR3 is CASTRREGSGANVLTF. CDR3 sequence (DNA): TGTGCCAGCACGAGGCGGGAGGGCTCCGGGGCCAACGTCCTGACTTTC. Full variable domain (missing parts from reference TRBV2 and TRBJ2-6): EPEVTQTPSHQVTQMGQEVILRCVPISNHLYFYWYRQILGQKVEFLVSFYNNEISEKSEIFDDQFSVERPDGSNFTLKIRSTKLEDSAMYFCASTRREGSGANVLTFGAGSRLTVL.

This clone was found once. This chain connects TRBV7-6 to TRBJ1-4; D is possibly TRBD1 (5 bases). Germline CDR1 reads SGHVS; CDR2 reads FNYEAQ. CDR3 length: 17 amino acids. V was shortened by 5 bases and J by 7 bases, with 23 bases between the two germline ends. DNA for the CDR3: TGTGCCAGCAGCCAGCCGGGACTAGGGCTGCTCAGTGAAAAACTGTTTTTT. Protein sequence: CASSQPGLGLLSEKLFF.

This chain joins TRBV5-6 and TRBJ2-7, with D possibly being TRBD1 (6 bases). Looked up from germline, CDR1 is SGHDT and CDR2 is YYEEEE. Between the trimmed V and J ends, which lost 2 bases and 0 bases, there was a span of 15 bases. CDR3 length: 16 amino acids. CDR3 sequence: CASSFKDRPSSYEQYV. The CDR3 DNA is TGTGCCAGCAGCTTTAAAGACAGGCCTAGCTCCTACGAGCAGTACGTC.

The chain is built from TRBV3-1 (or the pseudogene TRBV3-2) and TRBJ2-5; D call uncertain. The V gene's germline CDR1 is LGHDT and CDR2 YNNKEL (reference sequence). The CDR3 length is 13 residues. V was clipped by 3 bases and J by 2 bases, with 7 bases between them. CDR3 coding DNA: TGTGCCAGCAGCCACGTACAGCAAGAGACCCAGTACTTC. The encoded protein is CASSHVQQETQYF.

This clone was counted only a few times. The CDR3 DNA sequence: TGTGCCAGCAGCTCACGGACAGGGAACAATCAGCCCCAGCATTTT. It specifies CASSSRTGNNQPQHF. The chain links TRBV11-2 to TRBJ1-5; 8 nucleotides line up with TRBD1. Germline CDR1 is SGHAT and CDR2 is FQNNGV. The trim removed 4 bases at V and 3 bases at J, leaving 5 bases unmatched. The CDR3 covers 15 residues.

In this sample, this clone turned up a few times. V usage is TRBV11-3 and J usage is TRBJ1-1, with TRBD1 identical over 8 bases. Per the germline V gene, CDR1 is SGHNT and CDR2 is YENEEA. V lost 1 base, J lost 11 bases, and 6 bases stayed unmatched. CDR3 length: 13 amino acids. CDR3 region: CASSLGRGLDAFF. CDR3 in DNA: TGTGCCAGCAGCTTAGGCAGGGGGCTCGACGCTTTCTTT.

This chain joins TRBV6-6 and TRBJ1-4; 7 bases match TRBD1. V was clipped by 6 bases and J by 1 base; unmatched bases: 2. The CDR3 runs 14 residues. Looked up from germline, CDR1 is MNHNY and CDR2 is SVGAGI (reference sequence). The CDR3: CASSRQGTNEKLFF. The CDR3 coding sequence is TGTGCCAGCAGCCGACAGGGAACTAATGAAAAACTGTTTTTT.

The CDR3 spells CASSDGSIPYNEQFF. CDR3 bases: TGTGCCAGCAGTGATGGTAGCATACCCTACAATGAGCAGTTCTTC. J is TRBJ2-1 and V is TRBV6-1; no firm D call. CDR1 is MNHNS, CDR2 SASEGT, per germline. The CDR3 has 15 amino acids. Trimming took 3 bases from V and 2 from J, leaving 11 bases between them.

This chain joins TRBV1 and TRBJ2-7; TRBD2, the table's D call, lacks a check against the DNA. TRBV1 is flagged as a pseudogene. The CDR3 consists of 16 residues. The CDR3 DNA is TGCACCAGCAGCCAAGATCTGTATAGCGGGACCGGGGTTCGGTACGTC. Amino acid sequence: CTSSQDLYSGTGVRYV.

As regards this clone: The germline gene is not matched at one end of the junction; a read error may be the cause. V is TRBV7-2 and J is TRBJ2-5; 10 bases fit TRBD2. Germline CDR1 reads SGHTA; CDR2 reads FQGNSA. This CDR3 comprises 15 residues. Written as DNA, the CDR3 is TGTGCCAGCAGCCTAGCGGGGGCCTACCAAGAGACCCAGTACTTC. Translated: CASSLAGAYQETQYF.

This clone was seen more than once but under ten times. J is TRBJ1-2 and V is TRBV15, with D possibly matching TRBD1 (5 bases). Germline V gene sequence: CDR1 LNHNV, CDR2 YYDKDF (reference sequence). The length of the CDR3 is 13 residues. The V end lost 3 bases, the J end lost 6 bases, and 11 bases lay between the germline ends. The CDR3 region has the DNA TGTGCCACCAGCAGTACGGGGGGGGATGGCTACACCTTC. Its translation: CATSSTGGDGYTF.

The J gene is TRBJ2-1, the V gene TRBV7-9, with TRBD2 identical over 7 bases. CDR1 SEHNR and CDR2 FQNEAQ come from the germline V gene (reference sequence). The CDR3 sequence is 16 residues long. The V and J ends lost 5 bases and 9 bases, in that order; junction bases with no gene match: 16. CDR3: CASSNPGLTFRAEQFF. The CDR3 DNA reads as TGTGCCAGCAGCAATCCGGGACTAACCTTTAGGGCTGAGCAGTTCTTC.

The chain carries TRBV5-1 and TRBJ1-2; 11 nucleotides match TRBD1. J gave up 6 bases and V 2 bases, and 3 bases lay outside the gene matches. There are 14 residues in the CDR3. Germline-derived CDR1 and CDR2 are SGHRS and YFSETQ. The CDR3 here is CASSFGTGGNGYTF. DNA for the CDR3: TGCGCCAGCAGCTTCGGGACAGGGGGGAATGGCTACACCTTC.

This clone was picked up a small number of times. J is TRBJ2-5 and V is TRBV6-5; a possible D gene is TRBD1 (6 bases). The CDR3 covers 15 residues. Trimming removed 6 bases at V and 7 bases at J, with 21 bases between. CDR1 is MNHEY and CDR2 is SVGAGI in the germline V gene. The chain's CDR3 is CASSTPGVGWGTQYF. The CDR3 nucleotides are TGTGCCAGCAGCACACCAGGGGTTGGATGGGGGACCCAGTACTTC.

The V gene is TRBV19, the J gene TRBJ1-5; the D gene is possibly TRBD1 (5 bases). In germline, CDR1 is LNHDA, CDR2 SQIVND (reference sequence). CDR3 length: 17 amino acids. The V gene lost 1 base and the J gene lost 0 bases, with 13 bases spanning the gap. The CDR3 coding sequence is TGTGCCAGTAGTATAGTATTTAGGACAACTAGCAATCAGCCCCAGCATTTT. Translated, it gives CASSIVFRTTSNQPQHF.